These T cell receptor beta chains were read from a single sample in a study of cytomegalovirus exposure and HLA in healthy donors. Assay used: immunoSEQ multiplex PCR; TCRdb lists only in-frame clones, some missing. The data show tens of thousands of clones, with over 60% seen just once and roughly 3% held by the top ten. Material for sequencing was PBMCs. These receptors came from a woman in her 50s in good health and CMV-seronegative. The CDR3 runs from the conserved cysteine through the conserved F or W. Fields, in order: V gene, D gene, clone size, J gene, CDR3 DNA, CDR3 protein. A D gene is named only where the DNA matches it firmly. Some rows have no size entry. The others give once, few or many, or a class for an expanded clone.

v_gene: TRBV5-1
d_gene: TRBD2
abundance: NA
j_gene: TRBJ2-5
CDR3nt: TGCGCCAGCAGCCTGGGGACTAGCGGGAAGACCCAGTACTTC
CDR3aa: CASSLGTSGKTQYF

v_gene: TRBV18
d_gene: NA
abundance: NA
j_gene: TRBJ2-4
CDR3nt: TGTGCCAGCTCACCAAAGGCAGGGGGGACCAAAAACATTCAGTACTTC
CDR3aa: CASSPKAGGTKNIQYF

v_gene: TRBV6-6
d_gene: NA
abundance: few
j_gene: TRBJ2-7
CDR3nt: TGTGCCAGCGTCCCCCAAATCCAGGCAGTGATCTACGAGCAGTACTTC
CDR3aa: CASVPQIQAVIYEQYF

v_gene: TRBV7-9
d_gene: TRBD1
abundance: NA
j_gene: TRBJ2-3
CDR3nt: TGTGCCAGCAGCTCGGGGACAGGGGAGGATACGCAGTATTTT
CDR3aa: CASSSGTGEDTQYF

v_gene: TRBV15
d_gene: NA
abundance: NA
j_gene: TRBJ1-4
CDR3nt: TGTGCCACCAGCAGAGAGTCCCCCCAATTTCTCAGGCAGGGGTCCGAAAAACTGTTTTTT
CDR3aa: CATSRESPQFLRQGSEKLFF

v_gene: TRBV11-2
d_gene: TRBD1
abundance: NA
j_gene: TRBJ1-2
CDR3nt: TGTGCCAGCAGGCCTCTATACAGGGGGCCCAACTATGGCTACACCTTC
CDR3aa: CASRPLYRGPNYGYTF

v_gene: TRBV5-1
d_gene: NA
abundance: NA
j_gene: TRBJ1-1
CDR3nt: TGCGCCAGCAGCTCGGACTCAACCGGGAGCACTGAAGCTTTCTTT
CDR3aa: CASSSDSTGSTEAFF

v_gene: TRBV7-3
d_gene: NA
abundance: NA
j_gene: TRBJ1-1
CDR3nt: TGTGCCAGCAGCCTACGAGGGTCGGCTGAAGCTTTCTTT
CDR3aa: CASSLRGSAEAFF

v_gene: TRBV2
d_gene: TRBD2
abundance: NA
j_gene: TRBJ2-7
CDR3nt: TGTGCCAGCAGCGGTACCGGGACTATAGACGAGCAGTACTTC
CDR3aa: CASSGTGTIDEQYF

v_gene: TRBV27
d_gene: TRBD1
abundance: NA
j_gene: TRBJ1-2
CDR3nt: TGTGCCAGCAGTTTCCGGGACAGGGACTATGGCTACACCTTC
CDR3aa: CASSFRDRDYGYTF

v_gene: TRBV9
d_gene: TRBD1
abundance: NA
j_gene: TRBJ1-2
CDR3nt: TGTGCCAGCAGCGTAGCCGGGACAGCTAACTATGGCTACACCTTC
CDR3aa: CASSVAGTANYGYTF

v_gene: TRBV4-1
d_gene: NA
abundance: NA
j_gene: TRBJ1-2
CDR3nt: TGCGCCAGCAGCCGGCTCGCCAGGGGCGACTATGGCTACACCTTC
CDR3aa: CASSRLARGDYGYTF

v_gene: TRBV5-1
d_gene: NA
abundance: NA
j_gene: TRBJ2-7
CDR3nt: TGCGCCAGCAGCTTGAACAGGGTCCACGAGCAGTACTTC
CDR3aa: CASSLNRVHEQYF

v_gene: TRBV7-3
d_gene: TRBD2
abundance: once
j_gene: TRBJ2-2
CDR3nt: TGTGCCAGCAGCCTACTAGCGGGAGGACACACCGGGGAGCTGTTTTTT
CDR3aa: CASSLLAGGHTGELFF

v_gene: TRBV5-1
d_gene: NA
abundance: NA
j_gene: TRBJ2-2
CDR3nt: TGCGCCAGCAGCAACGGACAGCTACCCACCGGGGAGCTGTTTTTT
CDR3aa: CASSNGQLPTGELFF